This TCR beta chain was found in a study of long-term antiretroviral therapy in people with HIV. The United States was where all participants with HIV were treated. With survey level as its setting, the immunoSEQ assay was v3.0. The protocol was immunoSEQ multiplex PCR, while the TCRdb copy is restricted to in-frame clones and leaves out a portion. The top ten clones hold 6.2% of a sample with 35,000 to 45,000 clones, roughly four fifths of them seen once. This CDR3 region has 15 residues. CDR1 is MGHRA and CDR2 is YSYEKL in the germline V gene. The ends lost 4 bases at V and 4 bases at J; junction bases unmatched: 9.

Sequences were derived from unsorted PBMCs, sampled 1 year after starting antiretroviral therapy. This chain joins TRBV4-1 and TRBJ1-1, with 7 bases fitting TRBD1. The clonotype was recovered from a man younger than 30 with HIV. The CDR3 DNA sequence: TGCGCCAGCAGCCCCCAAAGGGGGCAGATCACTGAAGCTTTCTTT. Amino acid sequence: CASSPQRGQITEAFF.